Below, one T cell receptor (beta chain) is given with its context. The CDR3 has 16 amino acids. Germline values: CDR1 KGHDR, CDR2 SFDVKD. Trimming cost V 3 bases and J 0 bases, with 11 bases left between them. The data derive from a study of blood T cell repertoires in COVID-19. For the study at large: Some COVID-19 samples were acute and others convalescent; all came from the United States, Italy and Spain. T cells, B-cell-depleted T cells, or PBMCs provided the cDNA or gDNA that served as material.

As processed by the authors: Estimation of nucleated cell counts relied on the amplification of reference gene primers. Produced via immunoSEQ multiplex PCR; TCRdb's table is partial and in-frame only. V and J calls and clone size follow that table, whereas D and trimming were derived from the DNA. The sample records roughly 200,000 clones, around 89% being singletons. The receptor comes from a man aged 50 to 60 with acute or convalescent COVID-19. The rearrangement links TRBV24-1 to TRBJ2-1; D unresolved. Source material: peripheral blood. The CDR3 region is CATSDASPSSYNEQFF. CDR3 nucleotide sequence: TGTGCCACCAGTGATGCCTCCCCCAGCTCCTACAATGAGCAGTTCTTC.